These 7 T cell receptor beta chains were sequenced from one sample in a study of blood T cell repertoires in COVID-19. Only in-frame clones appear in the TCRdb table, and some are missing; sequencing was by immunoSEQ multiplex PCR. The repertoire holds some 250,000 clones, with over 80% as singletons. The sample was PBMCs or T cells enriched from blood (not recorded which). The receptors shown here come from a human donor in a cohort exposed to, infected with or recovered from COVID-19 (not recorded which). The donor label of this sample is uncertain.

The chain joins TRBV18 to TRBJ1-5, with D uncertain. V was cut by 9 bases and J by 1 base, with 16 bases left in between. Germline loops: CDR1 KGHSH, CDR2 LQKENI. The CDR3 covers 15 residues. This CDR3 is CASYQTTPSNQPQHF. In nucleotides, the CDR3 is TGTGCCAGTTACCAGACGACACCCAGCAATCAGCCCCAGCATTTT.

The J gene is TRBJ2-3, the V gene TRBV7-3; 8 positions match TRBD2. J was trimmed by 3 bases and V by 5 bases; bases with no gene match: 10. The CDR3 sequence is 16 residues long. CDR1 SGHTA and CDR2 FQGTGA come from the germline V gene. CDR3 nucleotide sequence: TGTGCCAGCAGCCTCTATACTGGCGGGGGGACAGATACGCAGTATTTT. Protein: CASSLYTGGGTDTQYF.

J is TRBJ2-7 and V is TRBV28, with 7 bases fitting TRBD2. CDR3 length: 12 residues. V gave up 5 bases and J gave up 6 bases; unmatched junction bases: 4. Looked up from germline, CDR1 is MDHEN and CDR2 is SYDVKM. In DNA, the CDR3 is TGTGCCAGCAGTAGGACTAGAACCGAGCAGTACTTC. It is translated as CASSRTRTEQYF. The entire variable domain, with the rest obtained from reference TRBV28 and TRBJ2-7, is as follows: DVKVTQSSRYLVKRTGEKVFLECVQDMDHENMFWYRQDPGLGLRLIYFSYDVKMKEKGDIPEGYSVSREKKERFSLILESASTNQTSMYLCASSRTRTEQYFGPGTRLTVT.

This clone was recorded once. This rearrangement joins TRBV4-2 to TRBJ2-5; 9 positions agree with TRBD1. The junction had 1 base not matched to a gene; V was cut back by 3 bases and J by 2 bases. Germline assignment: CDR1 LGHNA and CDR2 YNFKEQ. The CDR3 consists of 14 residues. The CDR3 loop reads CASSHGTGQETQYF. CDR3 DNA sequence: TGTGCCAGCAGCCATGGGACAGGGCAAGAGACCCAGTACTTC.

The CDR3 region is CATSSRQGKRGYTF. The CDR3 DNA reads TGTGCCACCAGCAGTCGACAGGGAAAGAGAGGCTACACCTTC. This chain joins TRBV15 and TRBJ1-2, with 7 bases lining up with TRBD1. The junction had 9 bases not matched to a gene; V was cut back by 3 bases and J by 8 bases. Germline V lookup: CDR1 LNHNV, CDR2 YYDKDF (reference sequence). CDR3 length: 14 amino acids.

The chain joins TRBV7-9 to TRBJ1-5; 8 bases agree with TRBD1. Germline V gene data show CDR1 as SEHNR and CDR2 as FQNEAQ (reference sequence). The CDR3 extends over 14 amino acids. Germline trimming cut 2 bases from V and 7 bases from J; bases unmatched to any gene: 4. CDR3 amino acids: CASSLSQGDQPQHF. CDR3 nucleotides: TGTGCCAGCAGCTTATCACAGGGGGACCAGCCCCAGCATTTT.

This clone has just a few counts. Other nucleotide sequences from this sample produce the same CDR3. This chain links TRBV7-2 with TRBJ1-1; possibly TRBD1 for D (5 bases). The CDR3 sequence is 13 residues long. Germline assignment: CDR1 SGHTA and CDR2 FQGNSA. V lost 4 bases to trimming and J lost 2 bases, with 8 bases between them. The CDR3 spells CASSSQGNTEAFF. The CDR3 DNA follows: TGTGCCAGCAGCTCCCAGGGAAACACTGAAGCTTTCTTT.